This T cell receptor beta chain appears in the sequencing data of a study of blood T cell repertoires in COVID-19. The repertoire was sequenced with immunoSEQ multiplex PCR; TCRdb's copy has only in-frame clones and lacks some. The table shows 250,000 to 300,000 clones, with about 89% occurring only once. V dropped 2 bases and J dropped 4 bases, with 8 bases sitting between them. The CDR3 contains 14 residues. Per the germline V gene, CDR1 is MNHEY and CDR2 is SMNVEV (reference sequence). The source material was PBMCs or T cells enriched from blood (not recorded which). V and J are TRBV27 and TRBJ1-4; weak D call: TRBD1 (6 bases). This sequence originates from a man aged 40-49 years who had recovered from COVID-19. CDR3 sequence (DNA): TGTGCCAGCAGTTTAATAGGGGGTAATGAAAAACTGTTTTTT. Amino acids: CASSLIGGNEKLFF.